The 14 T cell receptor beta chains below come from one sample, sequenced in a study of blood T cell repertoires in COVID-19 (dated by TCRdb to 2019 to 2021). The library came from the immunoSEQ multiplex PCR assay. Drawn from immuneACCESS, this table holds only the in-frame rearrangements with V and J called that TCRdb kept. Clones are partly lost; checked studies trace under half to an unresolved V gene and leave the rest unexplained. For this sample there are some 83,000 clones; about 90% appear just once. Of the sample, around a sixth falls within the top ten clones. Source material: peripheral blood. These receptors all come from a man at least 80 years old in a cohort sampled during active COVID-19.

The rearrangement joins TRBV11-2 to TRBJ1-2; the D gene is possibly TRBD1 (5 bases). This CDR3 comprises 15 residues. The ends were cut back, 1 base at V and 3 bases at J, with 12 bases in the middle. Per the germline V gene, CDR1 is SGHAT and CDR2 is FQNNGV. CDR3 sequence (DNA): TGTGCCAGCAGCTTAGGGCCAGGGAGGTACTATGGCTACACCTTC. Its translation: CASSLGPGRYYGYTF.

The chain has TRBV27 and TRBJ2-5, with no clear D. The CDR3 has 11 amino acids. V lost 5 bases, J lost 3 bases, and 4 bases lay in between. Per germline, CDR1 MNHEY and CDR2 SMNVEV (reference sequence). The CDR3 sequence is CASSPEETQYF. CDR3 nucleotide sequence: TGTGCCAGCAGTCCCGAAGAGACCCAGTACTTC.

The rearrangement joins TRBV9 to TRBJ2-5; 9 bases fit TRBD2. J lost 3 bases, V lost 0 bases, and 0 bases had no gene match. Per germline, CDR1 SGDLS and CDR2 YYNGEE. The CDR3 totals 14 residues. Here the CDR3 reads CASSVGLAEETQYF. Written as DNA, the CDR3 is TGTGCCAGCAGCGTAGGACTAGCGGAAGAGACCCAGTACTTC.

The count of this clone is one. V is TRBV28 and J is TRBJ1-5, with D hard to call. The CDR3 totals 16 residues. Germline V gene data show CDR1 as MDHEN and CDR2 as SYDVKM. V dropped 7 bases and J dropped 1 base, with 17 bases sitting between them. Written as DNA, the CDR3 is TGTGCCAGCACGGGGTGGGAGGTTGGAAGCAATCAGCCCCAGCATTTT. Encoded protein: CASTGWEVGSNQPQHF.

This sequence joins TRBV27 and TRBJ2-1; no definite D call. Germline CDR1 is MNHEY and CDR2 is SMNVEV (reference sequence). With 5 bases removed from V and 2 bases from J, the gap between germline ends came to 7 bases. This CDR3 spans 13 amino acids. Here the CDR3 reads CASSIRAYNEQFF. CDR3 DNA sequence: TGTGCCAGCAGTATCCGGGCCTACAATGAGCAGTTCTTC.

The chain uses TRBV5-1 and TRBJ1-2, with 7 bases fitting TRBD1. Trimming took 0 bases from V and 4 from J; bases not matched to a gene: 6. Germline CDR1 and CDR2: SGHRS and YFSETQ. The CDR3 consists of 15 residues. The CDR3 nucleotides are TGCGCCAGCAGCTTGGCCAGGGGGGACGTCTATGGCTACACCTTC. Encoded protein: CASSLARGDVYGYTF.

V and J are TRBV4-2 and TRBJ2-4; TRBD1 matches at 8 bases. V lost 4 bases, J lost 4 bases, and 3 bases stayed unmatched. In germline, CDR1 is LGHNA, CDR2 YNFKEQ. The CDR3 loop spans 14 amino acids. The CDR3 DNA reads as TGTGCCAGCAGCCCAGGGACAGGAAAAAACATTCAGTACTTC. Translated: CASSPGTGKNIQYF.

The J gene is TRBJ2-5, the V gene TRBV12-5; 9 bases line up with TRBD1. From germline, CDR1 is LGHNT and CDR2 FRNRAP. This CDR3 is built from 16 residues. The ends lost 1 base at V and 1 base at J; junction bases unmatched: 4. CDR3 sequence: CASGLGTGGLQETQYF. In DNA form, the CDR3 reads TGTGCTAGTGGTTTGGGAACAGGGGGCCTCCAAGAGACCCAGTACTTC.

This chain links TRBV19 with TRBJ2-5; D uncertain. The V end was cut by 0 bases, the J end by 4 bases, with 3 bases between. The CDR3 consists of 12 residues. CDR1 is LNHDA and CDR2 is SQIVND in the germline V gene (reference sequence). The CDR3 sequence is CASSIDRETQYF. DNA for the CDR3: TGTGCCAGTAGTATAGACAGAGAGACCCAGTACTTC.

The V call is TRBV3-1 (or the pseudogene TRBV3-2), the J call TRBJ1-2; 12 bases fit TRBD1. Germline CDR1 is LGHDT and CDR2 is YNNKEL (reference sequence). This CDR3 has 15 amino acids. The V and J ends lost 2 bases and 7 bases, in that order; junction bases with no gene match: 5. CDR3 amino acids: CASSQRPGQGAGYTF. CDR3 DNA sequence: TGTGCCAGCAGCCAAAGACCGGGACAGGGGGCTGGCTACACCTTC.

The genes are TRBV7-2 and TRBJ2-5, with 10 bases aligning to TRBD2. Trimming took 4 bases from V and 5 from J; bases not matched to a gene: 13. CDR3 length: 17 amino acids. Germline CDR1 and CDR2: SGHTA and FQGNSA. The chain's CDR3 is CASSSGLAGARRETQYF. The CDR3 DNA sequence: TGTGCCAGCAGCTCGGGTCTAGCGGGGGCCAGGAGGGAGACCCAGTACTTC.

The J gene is TRBJ1-4, the V gene TRBV25-1; D is unresolved. Germline CDR1 is MGHDK and CDR2 is SYGVNS. The CDR3 spans 14 residues. V lost 3 bases to trimming and J lost 8 bases, with 13 bases between them. CDR3 sequence: CASSEPSGAEKLFF. The CDR3 DNA reads as TGTGCCAGCAGTGAGCCTTCAGGTGCGGAAAAACTGTTTTTT.

The genes are TRBV6-1 and TRBJ1-5, with D perhaps matching TRBD1 (6 bases). Germline values: CDR1 MNHNS, CDR2 SASEGT. This CDR3 contains 19 residues. V was cut by 3 bases and J by 0 bases, with 21 bases left in between. The CDR3 DNA is TGTGCCAGCAGTGATAAAGGCAGGGAGCAGGGGCCTAGCAATCAGCCCCAGCATTTT. Protein sequence: CASSDKGREQGPSNQPQHF.

The rearrangement joins TRBV7-2 to TRBJ2-1; a possible D gene is TRBD2 (7 bases). Germline CDR1 and CDR2: SGHTA and FQGNSA. CDR3 length: 15 amino acids. Between the trimmed V and J ends, which lost 1 base and 6 bases, there was a span of 13 bases. CDR3 protein: CASSLEGGAANEQFF. CDR3 DNA sequence: TGTGCCAGCAGCTTAGAAGGGGGGGCTGCCAATGAGCAGTTCTTC.